These 5 T cell receptor beta chains share one sample of origin, sequenced in a study of early T cells in non-severe SARS-CoV-2 infection. TCRdb called the 5' RACE reads again in MiXCR, with one record for every CDR3 protein. The sample holds about 92,000 distinct CDR3 sequences, roughly an eighth seen once. The source material was whole blood. These receptors were obtained from an adult who was a healthcare worker with PCR-confirmed SARS-CoV-2 infection or an uninfected control (not recorded which).

This clonotype was observed a handful of times. This chain connects TRBV20-1 to TRBJ1-2, with a tentative D call TRBD1 (5 bases). The V end lost 5 bases, the J end lost 5 bases, and 12 bases lay between the germline ends. The CDR3 is 12 residues long. CDR1 is DFQATT, CDR2 SNEGSKA, per germline (reference sequence). CDR3 protein: CSAPDRQYGYTF. The CDR3 coding sequence is TGCAGTGCTCCTGACAGACAGTATGGCTACACCTTC.

This clonotype appeared many times. J is TRBJ2-3 and V is TRBV12-3 or TRBV12-4; TRBD2 aligns across 8 bases. The ends lost 1 base at V and 1 base at J; junction bases unmatched: 4. This CDR3 has 16 residues. The CDR3: CASSLEAGEGTDTQYF. In DNA, the CDR3 is TGTGCCAGCAGTTTAGAAGCGGGAGAAGGCACAGATACGCAGTATTTT.

The chain combines TRBV29-1 with TRBJ2-3, with D possibly being TRBD2 (5 bases). Trimming cost V 6 bases and J 7 bases, with 8 bases left between them. Germline CDR1 and CDR2: SQVTM and ANQGSEA. CDR3 length equals 10 residues. In nucleotides, the CDR3 is TGCAGCGTGGGAGAAAATACGCAGTATTTT. It yields the protein CSVGENTQYF.

The V call is TRBV6-6, the J call TRBJ1-5; 8 nucleotides agree with TRBD1. The CDR3 has 15 residues. Trimming took 5 bases from V and 8 from J; bases not matched to a gene: 11. Germline loops: CDR1 MNHNY, CDR2 SVGAGI (reference sequence). DNA for the CDR3: TGTGCCAGCAGTCTGGGACAGGTGGGGGGAGAGCCCCAGCATTTT. This encodes CASSLGQVGGEPQHF.

The chain has TRBV18 and TRBJ1-2; unclear D gene. The germline V gene has CDR1 KGHSH and CDR2 LQKENI. The CDR3 is 16 residues long. V dropped 5 bases and J dropped 2 bases, with 18 bases sitting between them. The CDR3 sequence is CASSSRFDQKNYGYTF. DNA for the CDR3: TGTGCCAGCTCATCCCGGTTTGATCAGAAAAACTATGGCTACACCTTC.